The 26 T cell receptor beta chains below all came from one sample that was sequenced in a study of CD8+CD57+ T cells in acquired aplastic anemia. The template for TCR beta VDJ and CDR3 sequence profiling was genomic DNA. TCRdb re-derived calls from the reads in MiXCR, one entry per CDR3 protein. The data contain around 150,000 distinct CDR3 sequences, 40% to 50% of them singletons. Individuals selected for sequencing had exhibited CD8+CD57+ cell expansion on flow cytometry. Sequencing was carried out using sorted CD4+, CD8+, or CD8+CD57+ T cells (not recorded which) from PBMCs. These receptors all come from a human donor with aplastic anemia.

CDR3 sequence: CASSIGAHYEQYF. The CDR3 bases are TGTGCCAGTAGTATTGGGGCCCACTACGAGCAGTACTTC. The chain recombines TRBV7-9 with TRBJ2-7, with D possibly matching TRBD1 (5 bases). Trimming left V 9 bases short and J 3 bases short, with 15 bases between. CDR1 and CDR2 (germline): SEHNR, FQNEAQ (reference sequence). This CDR3 comprises 13 residues. The entire variable domain, with the rest obtained from reference TRBV7-9 and TRBJ2-7, is as follows: DTGVSQNPRHKITKRGQNVTFRCDPISEHNRLYWYRQTLGQGPEFLTYFQNEAQLEKSRLLSDRFSAERPKGSFSTLEIQRTEQGDSAMYLCASSIGAHYEQYFGPGTRLTVT.

This sequence joins TRBV11-2 and TRBJ1-6; no clear D. Trimming left V 5 bases short and J 4 bases short, with 18 bases between. CDR3 length equals 17 residues. The germline gives CDR1 SGHAT, CDR2 FQNNGV. CDR3 loop: CASSRGGFQRYNSPLHF. The CDR3 region has the DNA TGTGCCAGCAGCCGCGGCGGGTTTCAAAGGTATAATTCACCCCTCCACTTT.

This clonotype has a count of ten or more. This sequence joins TRBV9 and TRBJ2-7, with TRBD2 matching over 14 bases. The CDR3 contains 15 residues. Germline V lookup: CDR1 SGDLS, CDR2 YYNGEE. Germline trimming cut 3 bases from V and 5 bases from J; bases unmatched to any gene: 4. CDR3 in DNA: TGTGCCAGCAGCGCGGGACTAGCGGGAGTCAACGAGCAGTACTTC. Protein sequence: CASSAGLAGVNEQYF.

The chain carries TRBV2 and TRBJ1-1; D is unresolved. V lost 2 bases, J lost 1 base, and 11 bases lay in between. CDR1 and CDR2 from the germline V gene are SNHLY and FYNNEI. This CDR3 contains 15 residues. The CDR3, as DNA: TGTGCCAGCAGTGAACTGCAGCATCAGAACACTGAAGCTTTCTTT. This codes for CASSELQHQNTEAFF.

At least ten counts were recorded for this clonotype. The chain recombines TRBV2 with TRBJ1-2; D is possibly TRBD1 (6 bases). Germline V CDR1 and CDR2: SNHLY, FYNNEI. The CDR3 loop spans 16 amino acids. V gave up 5 bases and J gave up 6 bases, with 22 bases separating them. The chain's CDR3 is CASSSPAGEGLNGYTF. CDR3 DNA sequence: TGTGCCAGCAGTAGTCCCGCAGGGGAAGGGCTTAATGGCTACACCTTC. The whole variable domain, remainder taken from reference TRBV2 and TRBJ1-2, is EPEVTQTPSHQVTQMGQEVILRCVPISNHLYFYWYRQILGQKVEFLVSFYNNEISEKSEIFDDQFSVERPDGSNFTLKIRSTKLEDSAMYFCASSSPAGEGLNGYTFGSGTRLTVV.

This clonotype has ten or more counts. The genes are TRBV25-1 and TRBJ1-2; TRBD1 is a possible D gene (6 bases). CDR1 MGHDK and CDR2 SYGVNS come from the germline V gene. The CDR3 has 18 amino acids. V was pared by 4 bases and J by 4 bases, with 25 bases between. The CDR3 sequence: CASSGASQRDISTYGYTF. The CDR3, as DNA: TGTGCCAGCAGTGGGGCGTCACAAAGGGACATCTCGACCTATGGCTACACCTTC.

The rearrangement links TRBV19 to TRBJ1-5; 8 bases align to TRBD1. This CDR3 is 11 amino acids long. Trimming removed 8 bases from V and 6 bases from J; junction bases left unmatched: 0. Germline CDR1 reads LNHDA; CDR2 reads SQIVND (reference sequence). CDR3: CASGQGQPQHF. The CDR3 coding sequence is TGTGCCAGTGGACAGGGTCAGCCCCAGCATTTT. Full variable domain (rest looked up from reference TRBV19 and TRBJ1-5): DGGITQSPKYLFRKEGQNVTLSCEQNLNHDAMYWYRQDPGQGLRLIYYSQIVNDFQKGDIAEGYSVSREKKESFPLTVTSAQKNPTAFYLCASGQGQPQHFGDGTRLSIL.

This clonotype was found many times. The chain carries TRBV12-3 or TRBV12-4 and TRBJ2-7; TRBD2 matches 10 bases. V shed 6 bases, J shed 3 bases, and the junction held 17 bases outside the gene matches. The CDR3 runs 18 residues. CDR3: CASSPLSGGLAGDYEQYF. In DNA, the CDR3 is TGTGCCAGCAGCCCCCTCTCCGGCGGCCTAGCGGGAGACTACGAGCAGTACTTC.

The rearrangement uses TRBV20-1 and TRBJ2-7; TRBD2 is a possible D gene (7 bases). CDR3 length: 13 amino acids. The germline gives CDR1 DFQATT, CDR2 SNEGSKA (reference sequence). With 6 bases removed from V and 4 bases from J, the gap between germline ends came to 16 bases. DNA of the CDR3: TGCAGTGCCCCTAGGGGGGGGGGTTACGAGCAGTACTTC. This translates into CSAPRGGGYEQYF.

This clonotype was seen a few times. This chain joins TRBV7-3 and TRBJ2-7; D possibly corresponds to TRBD2 (6 bases). Gene TRBJ2-1 matches the end of the DNA better, so the J call may be wrong. CDR3 length equals 13 residues. Germline V gene sequence: CDR1 SGHTA, CDR2 FQGTGA. CDR3 coding DNA: TGTGCCAGCAGCTTACCGGGAGTCAATGAGCAGTTCTTC. It translates to CASSLPGVNEQFF.

This clonotype was seen many times. This chain links TRBV30 with TRBJ2-5, with 7 bases aligning to TRBD2. The germline gives CDR1 GTSNPN, CDR2 SVGIG (reference sequence). CDR3 size: 12 residues. V was pared by 4 bases and J by 5 bases, with 4 bases of the junction left unmatched. The CDR3 sequence is CAWNLADETQYF. DNA of the CDR3: TGTGCCTGGAACCTAGCGGACGAGACCCAGTACTTC.

The chain uses TRBV5-1 and TRBJ2-5; the D gene is possibly TRBD1 (6 bases). The DNA matches TRBJ2-7 better at its end, which makes the J call doubtful. The germline gives CDR1 SGHRS, CDR2 YFSETQ. This CDR3 has 17 amino acids. The CDR3 bases are TGCGCCAGCAGCTTCTATCCTCCCCCCAGGGGATTCTACGAGCAGTACTTC. Amino acid sequence: CASSFYPPPRGFYEQYF.

This chain connects TRBV20-1 to TRBJ1-6, with a possible D match to TRBD1 (5 bases). This CDR3 is 13 amino acids long. CDR1 is DFQATT and CDR2 is SNEGSKA in the germline V gene (reference sequence). Deletions cut 2 bases from V and 9 bases from J, with 11 bases between. In nucleotides, the CDR3 is TGCAGTGCTAGACCACTGGGGGGTTCACCCCTCCACTTT. Its translation: CSARPLGGSPLHF.

This rearrangement joins TRBV10-3 to TRBJ2-3; D unresolved. The CDR3 has 16 residues. The germline V gene has CDR1 ENHRY and CDR2 SYGVKD. V shed 1 base and J shed 1 base, with 12 bases lying between them. The CDR3 here is CAISEYLSQGTDTQYF. In DNA, the CDR3 is TGTGCCATCAGTGAGTACCTGTCTCAGGGCACAGATACGCAGTATTTT.

V usage is TRBV20-1 and J usage is TRBJ1-4; 9 bases fit TRBD1. Germline-derived CDR1 and CDR2 are DFQATT and SNEGSKA (reference sequence). This CDR3 spans 14 amino acids. Trimming at V came to 2 bases and at J to 5 bases, leaving 3 bases not matched to a gene. CDR3 DNA: TGCAGTGCTAGATTTGGGACAGGGAATGAAAAACTGTTTTTT. This codes for CSARFGTGNEKLFF.

The chain has TRBV10-3 and TRBJ2-7; D ambiguous. This CDR3 is 14 amino acids long. Trimming removed 10 bases from V and 0 bases from J, with 16 bases in between. Germline V gives CDR1 ENHRY, CDR2 SYGVKD. The CDR3 protein is CASKVTADSYEQYF. CDR3 sequence (DNA): TGTGCCAGCAAGGTGACGGCCGACTCCTACGAGCAGTACTTC.

The chain uses TRBV14 and TRBJ1-4; TRBD1 agrees at 8 bases. Per germline, CDR1 SGHDN and CDR2 FVKESK. The CDR3 extends over 14 amino acids. V trimming: 4 bases; J trimming: 7 bases; junction bases outside the gene matches: 5. CDR3: CASSPRTGREKLFF. CDR3 coding DNA: TGTGCCAGCAGCCCGAGGACAGGGCGTGAAAAACTGTTTTTT.

This chain links TRBV10-3 with TRBJ2-7, with D tentatively TRBD1 (6 bases). This CDR3 spans 12 amino acids. Trimming stripped 4 bases from V and 6 bases from J, with 10 bases between. Germline lookup yields CDR1 ENHRY and CDR2 SYGVKD. The CDR3 loop reads CAISAQGGEQYF. CDR3 DNA sequence: TGTGCCATCAGTGCGCAAGGGGGCGAGCAGTACTTC.

The V call is TRBV20-1, the J call TRBJ2-7; 7 bases line up with TRBD1. Trimming at V came to 0 bases and at J to 5 bases, leaving 10 bases not matched to a gene. The CDR3 contains 15 residues. Germline V CDR1 and CDR2: DFQATT, SNEGSKA (reference sequence). CDR3 nucleotides: TGCAGTGCTAGAGACTTTGGGACAGAGGTCCACGAGCAGTACTTC. Its translation: CSARDFGTEVHEQYF.

Here the CDR3 reads CASSLAVNPSLGDEQYF. The CDR3 nucleotides read TGCGCCAGCAGCTTGGCCGTAAACCCGAGTCTCGGCGACGAGCAGTACTTC. The gene calls are TRBV5-1 and TRBJ2-7; D gene uncertain. Trimming shortened V by 0 bases and J by 5 bases, and 21 bases separated the two germline ends. Germline lookup yields CDR1 SGHRS and CDR2 YFSETQ. The CDR3 is made up of 17 amino acids.

In regard to this clonotype: A much larger clone differs by one base, so this may be a read error. V and J are TRBV30 and TRBJ1-1; no reliable D call. The CDR3 contains 10 residues. Germline V gene data show CDR1 as GTSNPN and CDR2 as SVGIG (reference sequence). Trimming cost V 4 bases and J 10 bases, with 10 bases left between them. The CDR3 DNA follows: TGTGCCTGGATCGACGGTGGAGCTTTCTTT. Protein: CAWIDGGAFF.

The gene calls are TRBV20-1 and TRBJ2-3, with D possibly called TRBD1 or TRBD2 (5 bases each). The CDR3 runs to 15 residues. Germline values: CDR1 DFQATT, CDR2 SNEGSKA (reference sequence). V was pared by 8 bases and J by 1 base, with 19 bases between. The CDR3 sequence is CSSRDANWGTDTQYF. The CDR3 DNA reads TGCAGTTCCAGGGACGCGAATTGGGGCACAGATACGCAGTATTTT.

There are many counts of this clonotype. This chain joins TRBV6-1 and TRBJ2-3, with 12 bases lining up with TRBD2. The CDR3 has 17 residues. V shed 6 bases and J 0 bases; nucleotides not matched to a gene: 7. Germline V gives CDR1 MNHNS, CDR2 SASEGT. The CDR3 reads CASRTSGGFYSTDTQYF. The CDR3 DNA is TGTGCCAGCAGGACTAGCGGGGGATTTTATAGCACAGATACGCAGTATTTT.

Points on this clonotype: At one boundary the junction diverges from the germline segment, which might be a read error. The chain uses TRBV10-3 and TRBJ2-3; 9 bases align to TRBD1. The CDR3 loop spans 16 amino acids. CDR1 is ENHRY and CDR2 is SYGVKD in the germline V gene. DNA for the CDR3: TGTGCCACCAGTGATAGCCCGGGACAGGGACCAGATACGCAGTATTTT. The encoded protein is CATSDSPGQGPDTQYF.

About this clonotype itself: With a much larger clone just one base away, this may be a read error. Likely a read error: the CDR3 ends without its conserved phenylalanine or tryptophan. This chain links TRBV24-1 with TRBJ2-2; perhaps TRBD1 as D (7 bases). The CDR3 contains 15 residues. The germline V gene has CDR1 KGHDR and CDR2 SFDVKD. Trimming shortened V by 6 bases and J by 5 bases, and 15 bases separated the two germline ends. The chain's CDR3 is CATSSQGGGTGELFS. CDR3 in DNA: TGTGCCACCAGTTCTCAGGGGGGAGGAACCGGGGAGCTGTTTTCT.

A word on this clonotype: Sequence at one end of the junction differs from germline and may be a read error. The rearrangement joins TRBV25-1 to TRBJ2-7; TRBD1 aligns across 12 bases. Germline V CDR1 and CDR2: MGHDK, SYGVNS. This CDR3 contains 19 residues. The DNA of the CDR3 is TGTGCCAGCAGCTCACCGGGACAGGGGGCAATACGGGCTATGTACGAGCGGTACTTC. As protein: CASSSPGQGAIRAMYERYF.